This T cell receptor (beta chain) was found in a study of T cell repertoires in cytomegalovirus infection (dated by TCRdb to between 2018 and 2021). Concerning the study at large: Alongside well-studied HLA-B-restricted epitopes, the peptide stimulations were aimed at recently identified HLA-C-restricted CMV epitopes, whose presentation resists viral immunomodulation. The HLA type of each donor mattered for the analysis, because public TCR beta signatures pointed to carriage of CMV infection along with the matching HLA type. Findings and caveats that apply to the study as a whole: The ex vivo response was dominated by HLA-C-restricted CMV-specific TCR beta clonotypes, which also provided the single most frequent clonotype in two of eight donors. Cumulative frequency of public TCR beta family members discriminated carriers of CMV infection plus the relevant HLA type in this cohort and an independent roughly 350-donor cohort.

The CDR3 numbers 15 residues from cysteine through phenylalanine. Of the read, only the CDR3 DNA is kept; its 45 bases are in frame from base 1. Ends trimmed: V by 5 bases, J by 3 bases; bases unmatched to a gene: 6. Reading the germline V gene (reference sequence) gives CDR1 LNHDA and CDR2 SQIVND. Of note for this clonotype: The specificity of this receptor is unknown. Base qualities are not at hand, and no much larger clone is one base apart.

The label giving this sample's treatment or condition can be read as: in vitro stimulation with specific CMV peptide epitopes to enrich CMV-specific T cells. Sequenced on an Illumina HiSeq 1500. Using fastp trimming at Q25 and MiXCR clonotype assembly, TCRdb reanalyzed the public sequencing data and kept in-frame beta chains. Identical CDR3 protein sequences are pooled into one entry, listed with their most common genes and DNA. This sample gives around 570,000 distinct CDR3 sequences in total; around 40% of them show up just once. Of the sample, around 50% falls within the top ten clones. This chain is built from TRBV19 and TRBJ2-3; 9 middle bases align to TRBD1. The sequence came from a human donor in good health (CMV status not recorded). Some clones in this sample may be carry-over from other donors' samples. The sequencing used cultured PBMCs, collected from culture after CMV antigen stimulation. The CDR3 sequence is CASSARDRVTDTQYF. The sequenced DNA: TGTGCCAGTAGTGCCCGGGACAGGGTAACAGATACGCAGTATTTT.